The clone carrying this TCR beta chain was counted many times. This sample stems from a study of early T cells in non-severe SARS-CoV-2 infection. The TCR library protocol attached unique molecular identifiers to the individual cDNA molecules. TCRdb used MiXCR to reprocess the 5' RACE reads, holding one entry per CDR3 protein. The sample records about 77,000 distinct CDR3 sequences, around 9.9% being singletons. The CDR3 runs to 17 residues. Germline assignment: CDR1 MNHEY and CDR2 SVGEGT. The germline V and J ends were trimmed by 6 bases and 6 bases, with 23 bases remaining between them. The chain has TRBV6-2 or TRBV6-3 and TRBJ2-2; D tentatively reads TRBD1 or TRBD2 (7 bases each). This TCR came from an adult who was a healthcare worker with PCR-confirmed SARS-CoV-2 infection or an uninfected control (not recorded which). Sequenced material: whole blood. The CDR3: CASSYPRQGGSPGELFF. The CDR3 coding sequence is TGTGCCAGCAGCTACCCCCGACAGGGAGGGTCCCCCGGGGAGCTGTTTTTT.